These 20 T cell receptor beta chains originate from one sample sequenced in a study of T-cell reconstitution after alpha-beta-depleted transplantation in children. Unique molecular identifiers tagged the TCRbeta library. TCRdb recomputed calls from the PCR reads with MiXCR, one row per CDR3 protein. The table includes almost 500,000 distinct CDR3 sequences, about 12% detected once. The source material was PBMCs from the stem cell graft donor, sampled from the stem cell graft. All receptors derive from a human donor who donated a stem cell graft to a child with combined immunodeficiency.

This clonotype was seen only a few times. V gene TRBV6-5 combines with J gene TRBJ1-4; D is possibly TRBD1 (6 bases). The V end lost 0 bases, the J end lost 7 bases, and 15 bases lay between the germline ends. Germline V CDR1 and CDR2: MNHEY, SVGAGI. This CDR3 has 16 amino acids. CDR3 coding DNA: TGTGCCAGCAGTTACTCCGCAGGGGCGCGATCTGAAAAACTGTTTTTT. It yields the protein CASSYSAGARSEKLFF.

This chain uses TRBV20-1 with TRBJ2-5, with 7 nucleotides matching TRBD2. With 4 bases clipped from V and 5 bases from J, the junction kept 7 bases outside the gene matches. The CDR3 runs 13 residues. The V gene's germline CDR1 is DFQATT and CDR2 SNEGSKA (reference sequence). The chain's CDR3 is CSATGLDWETQYF. The CDR3 nucleotides are TGCAGTGCTACCGGACTAGACTGGGAGACCCAGTACTTC.

This clonotype showed up just a few times. This chain joins TRBV25-1 and TRBJ2-6; 10 bases line up with TRBD2. V dropped 4 bases and J dropped 0; count of bases not matched to a gene: 9. The CDR3 covers 19 residues. Germline-derived CDR1 and CDR2 are MGHDK and SYGVNS. CDR3 sequence (DNA): TGTGCCAGCAGTGTAGCGGGAGGACCCATGCCCTCTGGGGCCAACGTCCTGACTTTC. Its protein product is CASSVAGGPMPSGANVLTF.

There are a few counts of this clonotype. V is TRBV11-3 and J is TRBJ2-5, with a tentative D call TRBD1 (5 bases). There are 13 residues in the CDR3. CDR1 and CDR2 (germline): SGHNT, YENEEA. V was trimmed by 6 bases and J by 2 bases, leaving 10 bases between them. The CDR3 region has the DNA TGTGCCAGCAGTCAGGGTTGGCAAGAGACCCAGTACTTC. This gives the protein CASSQGWQETQYF. Based on the CDR3 plus reference TRBV11-3 and TRBJ2-5, the full variable domain is EAGVVQSPRYKIIEKKQPVAFWCNPISGHNTLYWYLQNLGQGPELLIRYENEEAVDDSQLPKDRFSAERLKGVDSTLKIQPAELGDSAVYLCASSQGWQETQYFGPGTRLLVL.

This clonotype occurred many times. The CDR3 coding sequence is TGTGCCAGCTCATCGCCCGGGACTAGCGGATGGGAAGAGACCCAGTACTTC. Protein: CASSSPGTSGWEETQYF. V gene TRBV18 combines with J gene TRBJ2-5; TRBD2 agrees at 11 bases. The germline gives CDR1 KGHSH, CDR2 LQKENI. The V gene end was trimmed by 5 bases and the J gene end by 3 bases; junction bases not matched to a gene: 11. The CDR3 is 17 amino acids. The full variable domain, completed using reference TRBV18 and TRBJ2-5, is NAGVMQNPRHLVRRRGQEARLRCSPMKGHSHVYWYRQLPEEGLKFMVYLQKENIIDESGMPKERFSAEFPKEGPSILRIQQVVRGDSAAYFCASSSPGTSGWEETQYFGPGTRLLVL.

This clonotype was recorded many times. The chain combines TRBV12-3 or TRBV12-4 with TRBJ2-1; the D gene could be TRBD1 or TRBD2 (5 bases each). The CDR3 is 15 residues long. Trimming cost V 1 base and J 9 bases, with 16 bases left between them. The CDR3, as DNA: TGTGCCAGCAGTTTAGGGGGCCCTTTGGCGGGTGAGCAGTTCTTC. Translated: CASSLGGPLAGEQFF.

The table lists this clonotype with many counts. The V call is TRBV29-1, the J call TRBJ2-2; 7 nucleotides match TRBD1. The CDR3 is made up of 13 amino acids. The junction had 4 bases not matched to a gene; V was cut back by 6 bases and J by 3 bases. Germline V gene sequence: CDR1 SQVTM, CDR2 ANQGSEA. This chain's CDR3 is CSVGDSDTGELFF. CDR3 bases: TGCAGCGTGGGGGACAGCGACACCGGGGAGCTGTTTTTT.

CDR3 sequence reads: CASRRQGDPNEQYF. CDR3 DNA: TGTGCCAGCAGGAGACAGGGTGACCCAAACGAGCAGTACTTC. This chain uses TRBV14 with TRBJ2-7; 7 bases align to TRBD1. The CDR3 sequence is 14 residues long. With V trimmed by 6 bases and J by 5 bases, 10 bases remained unmatched. The V gene's germline CDR1 is SGHDN and CDR2 FVKESK. Full variable domain (missing parts from reference TRBV14 and TRBJ2-7): EAGVTQFPSHSVIEKGQTVTLRCDPISGHDNLYWYRRVMGKEIKFLLHFVKESKQDESGMPNNRFLAERTGGTYSTLKVQPAELEDSGVYFCASRRQGDPNEQYFGPGTRLTVT.

The chain employs TRBV10-3 and TRBJ1-1, with D possibly matching TRBD1 (5 bases). The CDR3 runs 15 residues. Germline loops: CDR1 ENHRY, CDR2 SYGVKD. Trimming shortened V by 3 bases and J by 3 bases, and 14 bases separated the two germline ends. The CDR3 loop reads CAISDPGRGDTEAFF. The CDR3 DNA sequence: TGTGCCATCAGTGACCCGGGTCGGGGGGACACTGAAGCTTTCTTT.

This clonotype was found a few times. The V gene is TRBV11-2, the J gene TRBJ2-2, with 11 bases that match TRBD2. V was pared by 1 base and J by 4 bases, with 2 bases of the junction left unmatched. CDR1 and CDR2 (germline): SGHAT, FQNNGV. The CDR3 has 16 residues. In DNA, the CDR3 is TGTGCCAGCAGCTTAGTAGCGGGGGGGATCACCGGGGAGCTGTTTTTT. Translating gives CASSLVAGGITGELFF.

In its sample, this clonotype was seen a few times. The chain carries TRBV4-3 and TRBJ2-3; TRBD1 matches 8 bases. Trimming cost V 2 bases and J 6 bases; bases outside gene matches: 13. The germline gives CDR1 LGHNA, CDR2 YSLEER. CDR3 length: 17 residues. The DNA for the CDR3 is TGCGCCAGCAGCCAACAACGGGGGCCAGGGGGCGAGGATACGCAGTATTTT. Encoded protein: CASSQQRGPGGEDTQYF.

The rearrangement uses TRBV6-1 and TRBJ2-7; TRBD2 might be the D (5 bases). The V end lost 3 bases, the J end lost 2 bases, and 14 bases lay between the germline ends. Looked up from germline, CDR1 is MNHNS and CDR2 is SASEGT. The CDR3 length is 15 residues. The CDR3 DNA is TGTGCCAGCAGTGACATGGCCGAGGGAACCTACGAGCAGTACTTC. Its protein is CASSDMAEGTYEQYF.

The table lists this clonotype with a few counts. The rearrangement links TRBV25-1 to TRBJ1-1; tentatively, D is TRBD1 (5 bases). Germline-derived CDR1 and CDR2 are MGHDK and SYGVNS. The CDR3 consists of 15 residues. Trimming removed 1 base from V and 1 base from J, with 10 bases in between. The CDR3, as DNA: TGTGCCAGCAGTGAATTCACAGGATCGAACACTGAAGCTTTCTTT. It is translated as CASSEFTGSNTEAFF.

This clonotype was found a few times. The V gene is TRBV3-1, the J gene TRBJ2-1, with TRBD1 matching 11 bases. CDR1 is LGHDT, CDR2 YNNKEL, per germline (reference sequence). V was clipped by 3 bases and J by 8 bases; unmatched bases: 6. The CDR3 has 15 residues. CDR3 protein: CASSHPGQGVDEQFF. The CDR3 DNA is TGTGCCAGCAGCCATCCGGGACAGGGGGTGGATGAGCAGTTCTTC.

This clonotype was detected a few times. The gene calls are TRBV12-3 or TRBV12-4 and TRBJ1-1; TRBD1 aligns across 7 bases. This CDR3 comprises 12 residues. V was pared by 3 bases and J by 11 bases, with 6 bases of the junction left unmatched. In DNA, the CDR3 is TGTGCCAGCAGTTTTGGGGGACAGCAGGCTTTCTTT. The encoded protein is CASSFGGQQAFF.

This clonotype was seen ten or more times. The V and J genes are TRBV29-1 and TRBJ2-5; D gene uncertain. Germline CDR1 reads SQVTM; CDR2 reads ANQGSEA. Deletions cut 3 bases from V and 5 bases from J, with 19 bases between. The CDR3 runs to 15 residues. The CDR3 DNA reads as TGCAGCGTTGATTTTGATAGCACGACGGTGGAGACCCAGTACTTC. Protein product: CSVDFDSTTVETQYF.

This clonotype appeared a few times. The chain couples TRBV7-9 to TRBJ2-7; 7 nucleotides line up with TRBD1. CDR3 length: 15 amino acids. With 1 base clipped from V and 5 bases from J, the junction kept 8 bases outside the gene matches. Germline CDR1 SEHNR, CDR2 FQNEAQ (reference sequence). Written as DNA, the CDR3 is TGTGCCAGCAGCTTAGGAAGGGGGCGCTCAAACGAGCAGTACTTC. It yields the protein CASSLGRGRSNEQYF.

This clonotype came up many times. V gene TRBV12-3 or TRBV12-4 combines with J gene TRBJ2-1; D is unresolved. The V and J ends lost 6 bases and 0 bases respectively, with 15 bases between them. This CDR3 is built from 16 residues. The DNA for the CDR3 is TGTGCCAGCAGCCGAACCGAGGCAGCCTCCTACAATGAGCAGTTCTTC. Translating it yields CASSRTEAASYNEQFF.

The chain is built from TRBV9 and TRBJ2-5; D unresolved. This CDR3 spans 13 amino acids. V shed 2 bases and J shed 5 bases, with 10 bases lying between them. The germline V gene encodes CDR1 SGDLS and CDR2 YYNGEE. The CDR3 DNA sequence: TGTGCCAGCAGCGTGGCCGGTTCTGAGACCCAGTACTTC. Residues: CASSVAGSETQYF.

This clonotype was counted a few times. V is TRBV6-4 and J is TRBJ2-3, with 15 bases identical to TRBD2. Germline V gene lookup returns CDR1 MRHNA and CDR2 SNTAGT. The CDR3 spans 19 residues. V lost 5 bases to trimming and J lost 4 bases; unmatched junction nucleotides: 13. The CDR3 loop is CASSPSGLAGGQVADTQYF. CDR3 nucleotides: TGTGCCAGCAGTCCTTCTGGACTAGCGGGGGGGCAAGTCGCAGATACGCAGTATTTT.